This TCR beta chain stems from a study of cytomegalovirus exposure and HLA in healthy donors listed by TCRdb under 2017. Concerning the study at large: An earlier analysis of about 530 of the donors reported 276 Gb of sequence data and 95 million to 120 million unique TCR beta sequences obtained from about 200 million T cells. Roughly five DR-DQ haplotypes were handled as single units for association and clustering, since linkage in the cohort was strong. Typing coverage differed by locus: A, B, C, DRB1 and DQB1 were typed in about 620-630 donors, DQA1 in 500 to 550, DPA1 in some 570, and DPB1 in 400 to 490. Every discovery cohort repertoire had been produced on one sequencing platform. HLA typing included class I and class II loci at four-digit resolution. Among about 410 genotyped donors of the cohort, an average of around 240,000 unique TCR beta nucleotide sequences was sequenced per donor, of which about 20% were non-productive. The study profiled the T cell repertoires of hundreds of subjects by immunosequencing and related them to cytomegalovirus serostatus. An earlier analysis of around 640 of the donors used high-throughput TCR beta sequencing to judge whether each TCR beta V gene segment behaved as functional or pseudogenic. A later analysis re-analyzed previously published TCR beta repertoires from approximately 700 donors and added high-resolution HLA genotyping to study TCR occurrence patterns. Donor age, sex, ethnicity and CMV serostatus were compiled together with the repertoire data. The aim of the study was to test whether cataloging public T cell receptors could identify signatures of past pathogen exposure. Rather than drawing on any new phenotypic data, the later analysis identified candidate immune exposures from TCR beta sequences and the way those sequences occurred across donors. To predict cytomegalovirus infection status, the study combined high-throughput TCR immunosequencing, statistical association of individual TCRs with disease status, and machine learning. In a later genetic analysis, genome-wide SNP genotypes for about three fifths of the 666 donors were used, and that subset was treated as a discovery cohort. Of the roughly 390 genotyped donors, approximately 83% fell in the genetic ancestry cluster associated with self-reported Caucasian donors. An early release that covered approximately 600 HLA-typed donors contained approximately 320 gigabases of sequencing data and 80 million or so unique TCR sequences. In addition to the first cohort of around 670 subjects, a separate validation cohort of about 120 different subjects was used.

The CDR3 measures 12 amino acids from cysteine to phenylalanine. Kept here is only the CDR3 DNA, which spans 36 bases and is read in frame from base 1. CDR1 MNHNS and CDR2 SASEGT are derived from the germline V gene. V is cut by 6 bases and J by 1 base, and the space between the germline ends is 4 bases. The library was prepared using the immunoSEQ multiplex PCR assay. A mixture of 60 forward primers for TCR Vbeta segments and 13 reverse primers for TCR Jbeta segments was used in the multiplex PCR. Amplification of the CDR3 region of rearranged TCR beta genes was performed with a multiplex PCR assay on genomic DNA. Amplified TCR beta libraries were sequenced as 87-base-pair reads on the Illumina HiSeq System. The original pipeline was this. A later analysis tallied 80 million to 95 million unique TCR beta chains across the 666 repertoires, and about 10 million of those chains were shared by two or more donors. A nearest-neighbor algorithm error-corrected the raw reads and collapsed the reads into unique sequences, merging closely related sequences to remove PCR and sequencing errors. Alignment of CDR3 sequences to IMGT reference sequences was used to assign V, D and J gene segments. For a sequence to be retained, at least a six-nucleotide match to both a V gene segment and a J gene segment was required. A rearrangement was called productive if the CDR3 had no stop codons and remained in frame with V and J, and every other rearrangement was called non-productive. Following IMGT convention, CDR3 was defined as the stretch from the second conserved V-encoded cysteine up to the conserved J-encoded phenylalanine. The earlier analysis of 587 of the donors excluded any sequence lacking an unambiguous match to a single V gene segment. An earlier analysis of fewer than 750 of the donors classified V segments as functional when productive rearrangements were above 56.7% and as segregating when the standard deviation between donors was above 5%. A statistical classification framework was developed to diagnose cytomegalovirus status using the catalog of TCR beta chain sequences. V and J gene assignment, in a later analysis, came from comparing TCR nucleotide sequences with IMGT/GENE-DB human TR gene sequences. Using the TCRdist pipeline, a later analysis assigned CDR3 sequences along with most-parsimonious VDJ recombination scenarios. In a later analysis, each TCR beta chain was defined by its CDR3 amino acid sequence together with its V-gene family, and reads without a unique V-gene family were excluded. In a later analysis, 450 to 600 highly shared, low-generation-probability nucleotide sequences were removed to address suspected cross-contamination and a sequencing artifact. In a later analysis, a clonal expansion index was calculated for each public chain from normalized within-repertoire ranks of inferred template counts. In a later analysis, generation probabilities were computed with a VDJ recombination model fitted to out-of-frame rearrangements, and the resulting probabilities were checked against IGoR. In a later analysis, hypergeometric tests were used to score TCR-TCR, TCR-HLA and TCR-CMV co-occurrence, with a repertoire-size bias correction applied to TCR pairs. To estimate false discovery rates, a later analysis permuted the HLA or CMV assignments 20 times. In a later analysis, co-occurring TCRs were grouped with DBSCAN, and TCRdist sequence similarity was added when clustering was performed within HLA-allele-positive subsets. For co-occurrence clustering, repertoires with fewer than 30,000 or more than 120,000 public chains were excluded, along with 5 or 6 repertoires with anomalous nucleotide sharing. In its TCRdb copy, this immuneACCESS table keeps in-frame sequences only and misses some clones. Where compared with another copy, unresolved V genes explain less than half of these, and the others have no known cause. V, J and clone size reflect that table, while D and trimming were determined from the DNA. For this sample the table gives 110,000 or so clones, of which 76% were detected only once. Jointly, the top ten make up more than 6% of the sample.

In regard to this clone: It lacks a known antigen. No per-base quality is available; no much larger clone lies one base away.

The full study reports these points: The study listed 150 to 200 TCR beta chains as associated with cytomegalovirus. A few of the identified cytomegalovirus-associated TCR beta chains were confirmed in vitro to be specific for cytomegalovirus antigens. A later genetic analysis associated a missense DCLRE1C variant with V-gene and J-gene trimming of TCR beta chains, and an independent cohort replicated the association. CMV serostatus was the only immune exposure information available for the cohort. Because HLA typing was missing for some donors at each locus, association tests included only the typed subset. A further reported finding was that TCR beta sequences accurately predicted the HLA-A and HLA-B alleles for most subjects in the first cohort. Sequencing depth was assumed to be roughly uniform across donors in the presence/absence analyses, though that assumption may not hold. In a later analysis, most CMV-associated TCR beta chains were found to appear HLA-restricted, with HLA associations seemingly driven largely by CMV exposure. The classifier was reported to diagnose cytomegalovirus status with high specificity and sensitivity in both the original and validation cohorts. Compared with equally common non-associated chains, HLA-associated TCR beta chains in a later analysis were more clonally expanded and had lower generation probabilities. In a later analysis, TCR association rates were found to vary across HLA loci, with the most associated TCRs seen for DRB1 alleles and the fewest for HLA-C alleles. Strong co-occurrence of HLA alleles, especially DR and DQ, made assigning TCR associations to individual alleles difficult. In a later genetic analysis, fewer N-insertions in productive TCRs were reported among donors in an Asian-associated ancestry cluster than the approximately 670-donor mean. Some IMGT-functional V segments, including TRBV6-2 and TRBV6-3, could not be told apart with the 87-base-pair reads, so those segments were excluded. Linkage disequilibrium might explain the correlated functional status among segregating V segments, but an unknown experimental factor could not be excluded. Several of the top co-occurrence clusters appeared to be linked to parvovirus B19, influenza, CMV and Epstein-Barr virus, according to a later analysis. The sequencing pipeline was judged likely to have produced a cluster of highly shared sequence variants as a technical artifact. Because counts were too low, seventeen rarely observed V segments, including chromosome 9 orphons, were excluded from the earlier analysis of a few hundred of the donors. Broadly in line with IMGT annotations, most TCR beta V segments showed up in productive rearrangements about 90% or about 30% of the time in an earlier analysis of 587 of the donors. The cohort was sequenced for TCR beta chains only, and without alpha or paired-chain data the features that could be detected were limited. A later analysis associated roughly 17,000 TCR beta sequences with specific HLA alleles at a false discovery rate of 0.05. Most TCR sequences were seen in very few donors, while some public TCRs were found in many individuals. The authors suggested that the approach could potentially be extended to other disease states and immunological phenotypes.

The cohort was made up of hundreds of healthy bone marrow donors. At the time of sampling, all cohort members were nominally healthy, though unrecorded immune exposures were likely present. The donor was CMV seropositive and was included in the group of some 290 seropositive cohort members. Every donor gave a peripheral blood sample, and the peripheral blood mononuclear cells from that sample were used for TCR beta sequencing. The Qiagen DNeasy Blood Extraction Kit was used to extract genomic DNA from the blood cell samples. Sequencing was done on a sample of PBMCs. This chain joins TRBV6-1 to TRBJ1-5; no D segment can be confidently identified. The sequence derives from a woman aged 45 to 65 in good health and CMV-seropositive. This receptor has the CDR3 CASRSSNQPQHF. The base sequence is TGTGCCAGCAGATCGAGCAATCAGCCCCAGCATTTT.